The 19 T cell receptor beta chains presented below share a single source sample, sequenced in a study of T cells in Graves' hyperthyroidism and ophthalmopathy. Amplified TCR beta CDR3 regions derived from RNA transcripts. HTBI primers drove first-round RT-PCR of the TCR CDR3. MiXCR, run by TCRdb on the multiplex PCR reads, gives a single entry per CDR3 protein. The top ten clones hold about 34% of a sample with about 640,000 distinct CDR3 sequences, around 20% of them seen once. Sequences were obtained from blood. These receptors were taken from a man aged 30 to 45 with Graves' ophthalmopathy.

This clonotype was seen at least ten times. The chain carries TRBV30 and TRBJ1-1, with D hard to call. The germline V gene has CDR1 GTSNPN and CDR2 SVGIG (reference sequence). Trimming stripped 4 bases from V and 4 bases from J, with 13 bases between. The CDR3 extends over 13 amino acids. CDR3 DNA: TGTGCCTGGAAGTTCGACGTGGGCACTGAAGCTTTCTTT. Its translation: CAWKFDVGTEAFF.

V gene TRBV30 combines with J gene TRBJ1-1; TRBD1 aligns across 8 bases. Germline assignment: CDR1 GTSNPN and CDR2 SVGIG (reference sequence). Trimming cost V 3 bases and J 6 bases; bases outside gene matches: 12. The CDR3 loop spans 15 amino acids. The CDR3 loop is CAWSQGALGRAEAFF. CDR3 sequence (DNA): TGTGCCTGGAGCCAGGGGGCCCTCGGCCGGGCTGAAGCTTTCTTT. Drawing the rest from reference TRBV30 and TRBJ1-1, the complete variable domain is SQTIHQWPATLVQPVGSPLSLECTVEGTSNPNLYWYRQAAGRGLQLLFYSVGIGQISSEVPQNLSASRPQDRQFILSSKKLLLSDSGFYLCAWSQGALGRAEAFFGQGTRLTVV.

This clonotype was seen a few times. This chain links TRBV29-1 with TRBJ2-1; D ambiguous. CDR1 is SQVTM, CDR2 ANQGSEA, per germline. The CDR3 loop spans 10 amino acids. CDR3 nucleotides: TGCAGTGCTAGAAACAATGAGCAGTTCTTC. This sequence encodes CSARNNEQFF.

In this sample, this clonotype turned up a few times. J is TRBJ1-3 and V is TRBV11-2; D unresolved. The CDR3 is made up of 15 amino acids. From germline, CDR1 is SGHAT and CDR2 FQNNGV. The V end lost 1 base, the J end lost 0 bases, and 7 bases lay between the germline ends. The CDR3 bases are TGTGCCAGCAGCTTAGTGCGGGGCTCTGGAAACACCATATATTTT. This gives the protein CASSLVRGSGNTIYF.

The table lists this clonotype with a few counts. This chain connects TRBV2 to TRBJ2-7; D possibly uses TRBD1 or TRBD2 (6 bases each). CDR1 is SNHLY, CDR2 FYNNEI, per germline. This CDR3 region has 16 residues. The V end was cut by 1 base, the J end by 1 base, with 14 bases between. The chain's CDR3 is CASSEESGARSYEQYF. Written as DNA, the CDR3 is TGTGCCAGCAGTGAAGAGTCGGGGGCGCGGTCCTACGAGCAGTACTTC.

The V gene is TRBV28, the J gene TRBJ2-7, with TRBD1 matching over 9 bases. The J segment lost 3 bases and the V segment lost 7 bases, leaving 7 bases of the junction unmatched. The germline CDR1 and CDR2 sequences are MDHEN and SYDVKM. The CDR3 extends over 14 amino acids. Here the CDR3 reads CASISDRGVYEQYF. CDR3 sequence (DNA): TGTGCCAGCATTTCGGACAGGGGTGTCTACGAGCAGTACTTC.

This clonotype was recorded many times. V is TRBV28 and J is TRBJ2-5, with D unclear. V lost 3 bases to trimming and J lost 9 bases, with 17 bases between them. Germline loops: CDR1 MDHEN, CDR2 SYDVKM. This CDR3 comprises 14 residues. Here the CDR3 DNA reads TGTGCCAGCAGTTTGACACGGAGCTCGGTGGCCCAGTACTTC. Residues: CASSLTRSSVAQYF. The full variable domain, with the rest looked up from reference TRBV28 and TRBJ2-5, is DVKVTQSSRYLVKRTGEKVFLECVQDMDHENMFWYRQDPGLGLRLIYFSYDVKMKEKGDIPEGYSVSREKKERFSLILESASTNQTSMYLCASSLTRSSVAQYFGPGTRLLVL.

This clonotype was picked up a small number of times. The chain uses TRBV5-1 and TRBJ1-6; D is unresolved. This CDR3 region has 17 residues. Trimming took 0 bases from V and 4 from J, leaving 14 bases between them. Looked up from germline, CDR1 is SGHRS and CDR2 is YFSETQ. The CDR3 protein is CASSLAGSGRYNSPLHF. The CDR3 nucleotides are TGCGCCAGCAGCTTGGCCGGGTCCGGCAGGTATAATTCACCCCTCCACTTT.

The sample holds a few counts of this clonotype. This clone may be a read error of a much larger clone one base away. The rearrangement links TRBV27 to TRBJ1-4, with 9 bases that match TRBD1. The CDR3 extends over 16 amino acids. The germline V gene has CDR1 MNHEY and CDR2 SMNVEV (reference sequence). The CDR3, as DNA: TGTGCCAGCAGTCGGGACAGGGACGCAACTAATGGAAAACTGTTTTTT. It codes for CASSRDRDATNGKLFF.

This clonotype was counted only a few times. J is TRBJ2-7 and V is TRBV10-3; the D gene could be TRBD1 or TRBD2 (5 bases each). CDR3 size: 16 residues. Looked up from germline, CDR1 is ENHRY and CDR2 is SYGVKD. Between the trimmed V and J ends, which lost 0 bases and 2 bases, there was a span of 14 bases. The CDR3 protein is CAISESVGRGPYEQYF. The CDR3 DNA is TGTGCCATCAGTGAGTCAGTGGGAAGGGGACCCTACGAGCAGTACTTC.

The J gene is TRBJ2-7, the V gene TRBV28; 10 bases fit TRBD2. The CDR3 is 18 residues long. V shed 5 bases, J shed 3 bases, and the junction held 16 bases outside the gene matches. Germline V CDR1 and CDR2: MDHEN, SYDVKM. The CDR3 DNA follows: TGTGCCAGCAGTCCCTCCCCCTTACAGCGGGAGGGAAACTACGAGCAGTACTTC. Translating gives CASSPSPLQREGNYEQYF. Complete variable domain (other parts from reference TRBV28 and TRBJ2-7): DVKVTQSSRYLVKRTGEKVFLECVQDMDHENMFWYRQDPGLGLRLIYFSYDVKMKEKGDIPEGYSVSREKKERFSLILESASTNQTSMYLCASSPSPLQREGNYEQYFGPGTRLTVT.

This clonotype was observed at least ten times. This chain uses TRBV20-1 with TRBJ2-5; 7 bases match TRBD1. Germline CDR1 DFQATT, CDR2 SNEGSKA (reference sequence). The length of the CDR3 is 12 residues. Trimming took 5 bases from V and 3 from J; bases not matched to a gene: 3. The CDR3 DNA sequence: TGCAGTGCTTACGACAGGGAAGAGACCCAGTACTTC. Translation: CSAYDREETQYF.

Ten or more counts support this clonotype. The J gene is TRBJ1-1, the V gene TRBV28; the match to TRBD1 covers 7 bases. CDR1 and CDR2 from the germline V gene are MDHEN and SYDVKM. This CDR3 is built from 14 residues. The V segment lost 7 bases and the J segment 3 bases; nucleotides outside the gene matches: 8. The CDR3 here is CASKLTGWDTEAFF. The CDR3 DNA sequence: TGTGCCAGCAAACTGACAGGGTGGGACACTGAAGCTTTCTTT.

As DNA, the CDR3 is TGTGCCATCAGTGAGTCCAAGTTAGAGAGCACAGATACGCAGTATTTT. Translating gives CAISESKLESTDTQYF. V is TRBV10-3 and J is TRBJ2-3; D call uncertain. Germline V gene sequence: CDR1 ENHRY, CDR2 SYGVKD. Trimming shortened V by 0 bases and J by 0 bases, and 10 bases separated the two germline ends. The CDR3 has 16 residues.

This clonotype has at least ten counts. The chain combines TRBV7-2 with TRBJ2-1, with D tentatively TRBD2 (5 bases). V lost 2 bases and J 5 bases, leaving 10 bases between the germline ends. The length of the CDR3 is 14 residues. Germline V gene sequence: CDR1 SGHTA, CDR2 FQGNSA. DNA of the CDR3: TGTGCCAGCAGCTTATCTAGCACCGACAATGAGCAGTTCTTC. Protein: CASSLSSTDNEQFF.

This clonotype was seen ten or more times. The rearrangement joins TRBV6-1 to TRBJ2-3; D ambiguous. The CDR3 spans 15 residues. Looked up from germline, CDR1 is MNHNS and CDR2 is SASEGT. V gave up 6 bases and J gave up 2 bases, with 15 bases separating them. CDR3 sequence (DNA): TGTGCCAGCAGGCAGAACGTCCGTTACACAGATACGCAGTATTTT. Protein sequence: CASRQNVRYTDTQYF.

V is TRBV10-3 and J is TRBJ2-1, with 11 bases fitting TRBD1. With V trimmed by 6 bases and J by 5 bases, 18 bases remained unmatched. Germline lookup yields CDR1 ENHRY and CDR2 SYGVKD. The CDR3 loop spans 19 amino acids. The CDR3, as DNA: TGTGCCATCAGCGAACCCCGGGACAGGGGGACCGAAATCCACAATGAGCAGTTCTTC. It specifies CAISEPRDRGTEIHNEQFF.

The table lists this clonotype with a few counts. This rearrangement joins TRBV20-1 to TRBJ2-7; TRBD2 aligns across 7 bases. Germline CDR1 and CDR2: DFQATT and SNEGSKA (reference sequence). The V gene end was trimmed by 0 bases and the J gene end by 3 bases; junction bases not matched to a gene: 5. The CDR3 consists of 14 residues. The CDR3 region is CSARDESGNYEQYF. The DNA for the CDR3 is TGCAGTGCTAGAGATGAGAGCGGGAACTACGAGCAGTACTTC.

There are many counts of this clonotype. The chain joins TRBV2 to TRBJ1-2, with TRBD1 matching over 8 bases. The germline gives CDR1 SNHLY, CDR2 FYNNEI. V lost 2 bases to trimming and J lost 3 bases; unmatched junction nucleotides: 5. The CDR3 consists of 15 residues. CDR3 sequence: CASSEQGARYYGYTF. In DNA form, the CDR3 reads TGTGCCAGCAGTGAACAGGGGGCGCGGTACTATGGCTACACCTTC.